The sequence of this T cell receptor beta chain was determined in a study of T-cell memory formation after mild COVID-19. At the level of the study: Largely, the TCR clusters proved donor specific.

With regard to this clonotype: Its antigen is currently unknown.

Amplification by 5'RACE using constant-segment primers produced TCR alpha and TCR beta cDNA libraries that carried sample barcodes and UMIs. TCRdb reprocessed the 5' RACE reads with MiXCR, giving one entry per CDR3 protein. The sample shows 350,000 or so distinct CDR3 sequences, about an eighth of them seen only once. Study-wide findings and caveats: The pre-infection memory compartment contained some responding clones, suggesting cross-reactive memory joined.

V was shortened by 0 bases and J by 9 bases, with 16 bases between the two germline ends. This CDR3 region has 16 residues. Germline CDR1 SGHRS, CDR2 YFSETQ. The sequence derives from a young man who had mild COVID-19 (a few samples of this study predate the infection). Cell type and time point are not known. The sequenced material came from PBMCs or a T cell subset sorted from them (not recorded which). V usage is TRBV5-1 and J usage is TRBJ1-6; D gene unclear. The CDR3 reads CASSLGAARHGSPLHF. CDR3 nucleotides: TGCGCCAGCAGCTTGGGGGCGGCACGACATGGTTCACCCCTCCACTTT.